Described below is a single T cell receptor (beta chain) sequence and its context. This clonotype has a count of ten or more. Its antigen has not been determined. No base-level quality is on record; no much larger clone is a single base apart. Preparation of the library involved PCR. The instrument given in TCRdb is Illumina HiSeq 4000. Preparation of bulk TCR libraries followed a previously described approach, with the TCR primers listed in Table S5. Total RNA was purified with the Qiagen AllPrep DNA/RNA kit. Before any analysis, reads coming from multiple sequencing runs of the same library were combined into one pool. The authors' pipeline ran thus. Reads were retained only if their TCR constant sequence matched exactly, and those retained reads were trimmed to 150 nt and grouped according to their 12-nt molecular barcodes. Reads inside each barcode group were sub-clustered using a 15% Levenshtein threshold, and a quality-weighted consensus sequence was constructed for each RNA molecule. Non-functional sequences were removed, as were lower-count sequences one edit away from another. Barcode sub-clusters with fewer than 20% of the maximum read count were removed, based on fitting two negative binomial distributions. TCRdb handled the public reads itself, with Q25 trimming in fastp and clone calling in MiXCR, and kept productive beta chains. A single entry per CDR3 protein holds the most common genes and DNA from its merged rows. TCRdb's processing, not the authors' own work, is the source of the V and J calls. The sample table shows roughly 86,000 distinct CDR3 sequences, and under 20% are seen once. The ten largest make up around 0.8% of the sample.

The CDR3, from cysteine to phenylalanine, totals 12 residues. The entry retains the CDR3 DNA only, 36 bases that are in frame from base 1. V loses 8 bases, J loses 1 base, and the germline ends lie 8 bases apart. For CDR1 and CDR2, the germline V gene (reference sequence) lists SEHNR and FQNEAQ. The entry originates in a study of molecular identifiers for immune sequencing clone quantification (dated by TCRdb to the late 2010s). About the full investigation: In a replicate experiment, RNA from roughly 18,000 or 92,000 naive CD8 T cells was split into five aliquots, four of which were sequenced. The study was a methods study using CD8 T cells to benchmark molecular-identifier clustering-based TCR repertoire sequencing (MIDCIRS) and TCR RNA copy counting.

Naive CD8 T cell libraries were made from 20,000 to 1,000,000 sorted cells using 10%, 30% or 50% of purified RNA. Naive CD8 T cells, defined as CD8+CD4-CCR7+CD45RA+, were FACS-sorted into RLT Plus buffer on a BD FACSAria II. To test detection sensitivity, Jurkat RNA equal to ten TCR copies was added to samples of roughly 18,000-1,100,000 naive CD8 T cells. CD8 T cells were enriched with RosetteSep CD8+ T Cell Enrichment Cocktail and Ficoll-Paque, followed by ACK red cell lysis. Beyond this particular receptor, the publication reports: Modeling estimated 3 to 3.5 recovered TCR RNA copies per cell, compared with about 9.3 by digital PCR, which implies about 30% capture efficiency. Highly expanded clone sizes could be underestimated because identical TCR molecules may share a barcode. The naive libraries included spiked-in Jurkat TCR RNA (approximately 11 copies' worth), and this RNA is not part of the donor repertoire. In CMV-specific effector cells, over 98% of molecules were held by clones above 20 RNA copies, whereas under 1% of molecules were held by such clones in naive cells. When barcode sub-clustering was omitted, TCR diversity was inflated by chimeric consensus sequences, with chimeras reaching as high as 47%. Spiked-in Jurkat TCR RNA equivalent to a single cell was reported to be detectable even among 980,000 or so naive CD8 T cells.

The chain employs TRBV7-9 and TRBJ2-5; the D region may be TRBD1 or TRBD2, each matching 5 bases equally. The receptor was derived from a human donor in good health. Some libraries in this study had Jurkat cell RNA spiked in. The specimen was naive CD8+ T cells from blood, with Jurkat cell RNA spiked in. The cell subset or site label here, explained by the study, means: FACS-sorted CD8+CD4-CCR7+CD45RA+ naive T cells. The bases read TGTGCCAGCCGAGGGACCCAAGAGACCCAGTACTTC. Its protein product is CASRGTQETQYF.